This TCR beta chain was profiled in a study of CD8+ T cells in alopecia areata. Following RNA extraction, reverse transcription yielded cDNA that acted as the sequencing template. Repertoires were generated with immunoSEQ multiplex PCR, while TCRdb's copy carries only in-frame clones and drops some. The sample records roughly 99,000 clones, over 80% being singletons. The treatment is: oral pan-JAK inhibitor, 5-10 mg twice daily. V gave up 2 bases and J gave up 7 bases; unmatched junction bases: 9. The CDR3 totals 16 residues. Germline V gene sequence: CDR1 SGHRS, CDR2 YFSETQ. This clone was counted once.

Sequencing was performed on CD8+ T cells sorted from blood, taken at week 24, from a patient treated with tofacitinib. The receptor's source is a human donor with alopecia areata. The V gene is TRBV5-1, the J gene TRBJ2-3; TRBD2 matches 11 bases. The DNA of the CDR3 is TGCGCCAGCAGCTTATCGGCACTAGCGGGGGAGTATACGCAGTATTTT. This translates into CASSLSALAGEYTQYF.